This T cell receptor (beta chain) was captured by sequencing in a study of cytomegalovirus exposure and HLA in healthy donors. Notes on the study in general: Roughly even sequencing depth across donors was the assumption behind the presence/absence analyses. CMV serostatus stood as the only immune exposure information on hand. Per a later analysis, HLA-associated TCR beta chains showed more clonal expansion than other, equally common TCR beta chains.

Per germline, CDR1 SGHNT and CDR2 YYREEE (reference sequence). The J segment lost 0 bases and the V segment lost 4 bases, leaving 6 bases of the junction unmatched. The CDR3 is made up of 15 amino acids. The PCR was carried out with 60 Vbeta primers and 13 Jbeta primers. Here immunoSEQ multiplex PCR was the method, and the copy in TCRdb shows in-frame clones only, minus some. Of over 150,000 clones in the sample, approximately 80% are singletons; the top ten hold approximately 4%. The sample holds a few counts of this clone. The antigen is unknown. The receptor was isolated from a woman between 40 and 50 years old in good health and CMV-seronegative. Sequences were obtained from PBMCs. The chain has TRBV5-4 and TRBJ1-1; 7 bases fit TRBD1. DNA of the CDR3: TGTGCCAGCAGCACCCGACAGGGAGTGAACACTGAAGCTTTCTTT. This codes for CASSTRQGVNTEAFF.